The 18 T cell receptor beta chains below all came from one sample that was sequenced in a study of beta chain features in type 1 diabetes. Expressed TCRB transcripts were sequenced because the entire RNA isolate underwent reverse transcription. Here immunoSEQ multiplex PCR was the method, and the copy in TCRdb shows in-frame clones only, minus some. The sample carries more than 550,000 clones, over 12% recorded once. Study-level results: Shorter TCRB CDR3s, moderately but significantly so, were found in Type 1 diabetes patients in all four CD4+ subsets.

These receptors are not linked to any known antigen. The sequenced sample consisted of naive CD4+ T cells from blood. The source of these receptors is a man between 18 and 35 years old with type 1 diabetes.

A word on this clone: Its ends do not fully match the called genes, so a read error is possible. The rearrangement links TRBV7-7 to TRBJ1-3, with D possibly matching TRBD1 (6 bases). The CDR3 extends over 15 amino acids. In germline, CDR1 is SSHAT, CDR2 FNYEAQ (reference sequence). CDR3 bases: TGTGCTAGCAGCTTAGTCACAGGGACTGGAAACACCATATATTTT. Translating gives CASSLVTGTGNTIYF.

This chain uses TRBV5-4 with TRBJ2-1; 7 bases are shared with TRBD1. V trimming: 4 bases; J trimming: 0 bases; junction bases outside the gene matches: 4. The CDR3 has 15 residues. Germline loops: CDR1 SGHNT, CDR2 YYREEE (reference sequence). The CDR3: CASSKTGNSYNEQFF. CDR3 DNA sequence: TGTGCCAGCAGCAAGACAGGGAACTCCTACAATGAGCAGTTCTTC.

The chain combines TRBV18 with TRBJ2-1; 7 bases fit TRBD1. CDR1 is KGHSH, CDR2 LQKENI, per germline. The CDR3 is 14 amino acids. V gave up 6 bases and J gave up 2 bases; unmatched junction bases: 4. DNA for the CDR3: TGTGCCAGCTCCCTGGACAGGACCTACAATGAGCAGTTCTTC. The encoded protein is CASSLDRTYNEQFF.

The gene calls are TRBV9 and TRBJ2-3; TRBD2 matches 7 bases. The CDR3 length is 14 residues. From germline, CDR1 is SGDLS and CDR2 YYNGEE. The V segment lost 2 bases and the J segment 3 bases; nucleotides outside the gene matches: 3. This CDR3 is CASSVSGVTDTQYF. The CDR3 DNA follows: TGTGCCAGCAGCGTGAGCGGGGTGACAGATACGCAGTATTTT. The full variable domain, its missing parts supplied by reference TRBV9 and TRBJ2-3, is DSGVTQTPKHLITATGQRVTLRCSPRSGDLSVYWYQQSLDQGLQFLIQYYNGEERAKGNILERFSAQQFPDLHSELNLSSLELGDSALYFCASSVSGVTDTQYFGPGTRLTVL.

This chain links TRBV11-3 with TRBJ2-5; TRBD2 matches 11 bases. The germline V gene has CDR1 SGHNT and CDR2 YENEEA. This CDR3 spans 17 amino acids. V was pared by 1 base and J by 1 base, with 5 bases of the junction left unmatched. The CDR3 nucleotides are TGTGCCAGCAGCTTAGGGGGGACTAGCGGTTCCCAAGAGACCCAGTACTTC. Encoded protein: CASSLGGTSGSQETQYF.

The chain couples TRBV19 to TRBJ2-7, with D possibly being TRBD1 or TRBD2 (5 bases each). V was shortened by 3 bases and J by 2 bases, with 11 bases between the two germline ends. The germline CDR1 and CDR2 sequences are LNHDA and SQIVND (reference sequence). This CDR3 spans 14 amino acids. In DNA, the CDR3 is TGTGCCAGTAGTATCGTCGGGACCCCCTACGAGCAGTACTTC. Protein sequence: CASSIVGTPYEQYF.

The chain uses TRBV5-4 and TRBJ2-3, with TRBD2 as a possible D gene (5 bases). CDR3 size: 13 residues. V was trimmed by 2 bases and J by 5 bases, leaving 9 bases between them. From germline, CDR1 is SGHNT and CDR2 YYREEE (reference sequence). CDR3 in DNA: TGTGCCAGCAGCTTATACGAGGGAGATACGCAGTATTTT. Amino acids: CASSLYEGDTQYF.

This chain links TRBV2 with TRBJ2-5; TRBD2 matches 10 bases. The DNA matches TRBJ2-7 better at its end, which makes the J call doubtful. The germline V gene has CDR1 SNHLY and CDR2 FYNNEI. This CDR3 spans 15 amino acids. Here the CDR3 reads CASRTRTSGTYEQYF. The CDR3 DNA is TGTGCCAGCAGGACTAGGACTAGCGGAACCTACGAGCAGTACTTC.

In this sample, this clone turned up a few times. This chain connects TRBV18 to TRBJ2-2; D is ambiguous. CDR1 is KGHSH, CDR2 LQKENI, per germline. This CDR3 spans 14 amino acids. V was clipped by 2 bases and J by 2 bases, with 6 bases between them. The DNA for the CDR3 is TGTGCCAGCTCACCAGACCTAAACACCGGGGAGCTGTTTTTT. This sequence encodes CASSPDLNTGELFF. Using reference TRBV18 and TRBJ2-2 for the parts outside the CDR3, the full variable domain is NAGVMQNPRHLVRRRGQEARLRCSPMKGHSHVYWYRQLPEEGLKFMVYLQKENIIDESGMPKERFSAEFPKEGPSILRIQQVVRGDSAAYFCASSPDLNTGELFFGEGSRLTVL.

This clone was detected a few times. This rearrangement joins TRBV6-6 to TRBJ2-7; 7 nucleotides match TRBD1. The CDR3 spans 15 residues. Per germline, CDR1 MNHNY and CDR2 SVGAGI (reference sequence). V gave up 4 bases and J gave up 1 base; unmatched junction bases: 7. This chain's CDR3 is CASSFADRRSYEQYF. For the CDR3, the DNA is TGTGCCAGCAGTTTCGCGGACAGGAGGTCCTACGAGCAGTACTTC.

The table lists this clone with a few counts. The chain recombines TRBV19 with TRBJ1-5; 9 bases map to TRBD1. The CDR3 runs 15 residues. Germline assignment: CDR1 LNHDA and CDR2 SQIVND (reference sequence). The V segment lost 7 bases and the J segment 3 bases; nucleotides outside the gene matches: 7. The DNA of the CDR3 is TGTGCCAGTACCCGGGACAGGGCTATCAATCAGCCCCAGCATTTT. Protein: CASTRDRAINQPQHF.

The chain employs TRBV4-1 and TRBJ2-4, with 9 positions matching TRBD2. From germline, CDR1 is MGHRA and CDR2 YSYEKL. V was clipped by 2 bases and J by 1 base; unmatched bases: 9. CDR3 length: 18 residues. CDR3: CASSQPIGAGGAKNIQYF. The CDR3 region has the DNA TGCGCCAGCAGCCAACCGATTGGGGCGGGAGGGGCCAAAAACATTCAGTACTTC.

A few counts support this clone. This chain joins TRBV2 and TRBJ1-5, with D possibly TRBD1 on 5 matching bases. Germline V gives CDR1 SNHLY, CDR2 FYNNEI. This CDR3 contains 14 residues. V lost 2 bases and J lost 3, with 8 bases in between. CDR3 amino acids: CASSEQGFNQPQHF. In nucleotides, the CDR3 is TGTGCCAGCAGTGAACAGGGTTTCAATCAGCCCCAGCATTTT.

This clone was detected only a few times. This sequence joins TRBV5-1 and TRBJ2-3; 9 nucleotides align to TRBD1. In germline, CDR1 is SGHRS, CDR2 YFSETQ. V lost 6 bases, J lost 3 bases, and 5 bases stayed unmatched. The CDR3 has 14 amino acids. The CDR3 protein is CASTLGQGTDTQYF. For the CDR3, the DNA is TGCGCCAGCACCCTGGGACAGGGAACAGATACGCAGTATTTT.

This chain uses TRBV4-2 with TRBJ2-3; 13 nucleotides agree with TRBD2. CDR1 and CDR2 (germline): LGHNA, YNFKEQ. This CDR3 is 16 amino acids long. Trimming removed 4 bases from V and 3 bases from J; junction bases left unmatched: 4. Written as DNA, the CDR3 is TGTGCCAGCAGCCTAATGACTAGCGGGGGGACAGATACGCAGTATTTT. It is translated as CASSLMTSGGTDTQYF.

Only a few counts were recorded for this clone. The chain links TRBV25-1 to TRBJ1-1; D is ambiguous. CDR3 length equals 13 residues. Per germline, CDR1 MGHDK and CDR2 SYGVNS. Trimming removed 2 bases from V and 4 bases from J, with 8 bases in between. The CDR3 loop is CASSEPGPTEAFF. The DNA for the CDR3 is TGTGCCAGCAGTGAACCGGGTCCCACTGAAGCTTTCTTT. The complete variable domain, with remaining parts taken from reference TRBV25-1 and TRBJ1-1, reads EADIYQTPRYLVIGTGKKITLECSQTMGHDKMYWYQQDPGMELHLIHYSYGVNSTEKGDLSSESTVSRIRTEHFPLTLESARPSHTSQYLCASSEPGPTEAFFGQGTRLTVV.

This CDR3 is CASSYSRRESHEQYF. The CDR3 coding sequence is TGTGCCAGCAGTTACTCTCGGCGGGAGAGCCACGAGCAGTACTTC. This rearrangement joins TRBV6-5 to TRBJ2-7, with 7 positions matching TRBD2. This CDR3 is 15 amino acids long. V was pared by 0 bases and J by 5 bases, with 7 bases of the junction left unmatched. Germline lookup yields CDR1 MNHEY and CDR2 SVGAGI.

V is TRBV10-3 and J is TRBJ2-7, with D tentatively TRBD1 (6 bases). The CDR3 spans 15 residues. Germline CDR1 and CDR2: ENHRY and SYGVKD. Trimming removed 7 bases at V and 1 base at J, with 17 bases between. This CDR3 is CAIKEGDRMSYEQYF. In DNA, the CDR3 is TGTGCCATCAAGGAAGGCGACAGGATGTCCTACGAGCAGTACTTC.